The TCR beta chain described here comes from a study of blood T cell repertoires in COVID-19 (dated by TCRdb to 2020 to 2022). About the investigation overall: Collaborator samples came from the United States, Italy and Spain and covered acute and convalescent phases of COVID-19. Samples were obtained from the ongoing ImmuneRACE study (first 160 participants) and from 1,254 subjects provided by 6 global collaborators. A de-identified subject ID, COVID-19 status, age in years and sex were almost always included in the sample metadata. Deeply sampled blood TCRbeta repertoires from subjects exposed to, actively infected with, or recovered from COVID-19 were included in the dataset. A freely available public database, intended as a resource for researchers studying the immune response to SARS-CoV-2, is where the repertoires were released. The prospective study material was composed of cDNA or gDNA derived from T cells, B-cell-depleted T cells, or PBMCs. Where HLA class I and class II types were available, the types were taken from metadata supplied by the sample provider, not from assay-based typing.

This clone was counted a single time. No cognate antigen has been identified for it. No much larger clone exists at a distance of one base, and base qualities are not known. The trim is 7 bases for V and 5 bases for J, with a gap of 14 bases between the germline ends. The CDR3 has 13 amino acids, counting the end cysteine and phenylalanine. This entry keeps only the CDR3 DNA: 39 bases, framed from base 1. CDR1 LNHDA and CDR2 SQIVND were looked up in the germline V gene (reference sequence). General study outcomes and caveats: The quantity of clinical and demographic metadata differed by source and by participant and was supplied without curation.

The immunoSEQ Assay, a bias-controlled multiplex PCR, was used to amplify TCRbeta CDR3 regions from genomic DNA. The study's own analysis went as follows. Nucleated cell counts per sample were estimated from amplification of reference gene primers within the assay. To quantify the absolute abundance of each unique TCRbeta CDR3 rearrangement, sequence reads were collapsed and filtered. For each sample, productive Simpson clonality was calculated by taking the square root of Simpson's diversity index across productive rearrangements. In TCRdb, the immuneACCESS table is reduced to in-frame sequences with V and J assigned. These tables do not hold every clone; where another copy was compared, an unresolved V gene accounts for under half, and the others remain unexplained. V and J calls and clone size come straight from that table; D and trimming were deduced from the DNA. Recorded for this sample are fewer than 150,000 clones; more than 80% of them occurred a single time. Clones ranked in the top ten supply approximately 4.2% of the sample.

Whole blood was collected in K2EDTA tubes by collaborating institutions according to the institutions' own protocols. For TCRbeta analysis, collaborators shipped samples as frozen whole blood, isolated PBMCs, or DNA extracted from either of those sample types. The chain was built from TRBV19 and TRBJ1-1, and TRBD1 may be the D gene, going by 5 matching bases. Sequencing used peripheral blood. The clonotype comes from a woman between 45 and 65 years old with acute or convalescent COVID-19. The DNA sequence is as follows: TGTGCCAGTATTCGAATCGGGGGGACTGAAGCTTTCTTT. It translates to CASIRIGGTEAFF.